One and the same sample provided the 22 T cell receptor beta chains below, sequenced in a study of T-cell memory formation after mild COVID-19. One entry per CDR3 protein results from TCRdb running MiXCR on the 5' RACE reads. The data contain roughly 620,000 distinct CDR3 sequences, about 20% of them seen just once; the ten biggest clones take up around 12%. The source material was PBMCs or a T cell subset sorted from them (not recorded which). These receptors all come from an adult woman who had mild COVID-19 (a few samples of this study predate the infection). Cell type and time point are not known.

This clonotype was detected only a few times. This rearrangement joins TRBV24-1 to TRBJ2-7; the match to TRBD1 covers 9 bases. The germline V gene encodes CDR1 KGHDR and CDR2 SFDVKD. The CDR3 has 12 residues. This CDR3 reads CNWTGETYEQYF. The CDR3 nucleotides read TGTAACTGGACAGGGGAGACCTACGAGCAGTACTTC.

This clonotype was observed at least ten times. This chain joins TRBV12-2 and TRBJ2-7; the table's D call TRBD1 went unverified against the DNA. TRBV12-2 is shown as a pseudogene. This CDR3 region has 15 residues. The CDR3 sequence is CASRSSGQGGYEQYF. The CDR3 DNA is TGTGCAAGTCGCTCAAGCGGACAGGGGGGTTACGAGCAGTACTTC.

This clonotype has more than one count but fewer than ten. The chain uses TRBV5-1 and TRBJ1-2, with D hard to call. Germline-derived CDR1 and CDR2 are SGHRS and YFSETQ. This CDR3 comprises 13 residues. V lost 0 bases to trimming and J lost 6 bases, with 9 bases between them. The CDR3 DNA reads TGCGCCAGCAGCTTGGACTCGGACCATGGCTACACCTTC. Protein: CASSLDSDHGYTF.

This clonotype was counted between two and nine times. The chain is built from TRBV18 and TRBJ2-7; TRBD1 matches at 7 bases. The CDR3 is made up of 15 amino acids. The V and J ends lost 2 bases and 7 bases, in that order; junction bases with no gene match: 11. Germline CDR1 is KGHSH and CDR2 is LQKENI. The CDR3 DNA follows: TGTGCCAGCTCACCATCAGGGGGAACCCTACGTGAGCAGTACTTC. It yields the protein CASSPSGGTLREQYF.

This chain links TRBV9 with TRBJ2-6; 7 bases align to TRBD1. Germline V lookup: CDR1 SGDLS, CDR2 YYNGEE. Unmatched junction bases numbered 9, after V lost 3 bases and J lost 0 bases. The CDR3 consists of 18 residues. The CDR3 here is CASSARQGPSSGANVLTF. The CDR3 DNA sequence: TGTGCCAGCAGCGCCCGACAGGGCCCAAGCTCTGGGGCCAACGTCCTGACTTTC.

The CDR3 spells CASSRVGTEYSPLHF. The CDR3 DNA reads TGTGCCAGCAGCCGGGTCGGGACGGAGTATTCACCCCTCCACTTT. This rearrangement joins TRBV3-1 to TRBJ1-6; TRBD1 is a possible D gene (5 bases). With 4 bases removed from V and 8 bases from J, the gap between germline ends came to 15 bases. Germline CDR1 LGHDT, CDR2 YNNKEL (reference sequence). The CDR3 runs 15 residues. Full variable domain (outside the CDR3, taken from reference TRBV3-1 and TRBJ1-6): DTAVSQTPKYLVTQMGNDKSIKCEQNLGHDTMYWYKQDSKKFLKIMFSYNNKELIINETVPNRFSPKSPDKAHLNLHINSLELGDSAVYFCASSRVGTEYSPLHFGNGTRLTVT.

The chain employs TRBV4-1 and TRBJ2-7; possibly TRBD1 for D (5 bases). Germline assignment: CDR1 MGHRA and CDR2 YSYEKL. Trimming shortened V by 5 bases and J by 3 bases, and 17 bases separated the two germline ends. CDR3 size: 15 residues. The CDR3: CASSIDSLGVYEQYF. The CDR3 DNA follows: TGCGCCAGCAGCATAGACAGCCTAGGAGTCTACGAGCAGTACTTC.

This chain links TRBV12-3 or TRBV12-4 with TRBJ2-1; 8 bases are a match to TRBD1. The CDR3 totals 14 residues. V was clipped by 1 base and J by 10 bases; unmatched bases: 6. The CDR3: CASSLDRTGLEQFF. For the CDR3, the DNA is TGTGCCAGCAGTTTAGATCGGACAGGGCTCGAGCAGTTCTTC.

This clonotype showed up just a few times. The chain has TRBV9 and TRBJ2-1; possible D gene TRBD2, 5 bases. The germline V gene has CDR1 SGDLS and CDR2 YYNGEE. Deletions cut 0 bases from V and 4 bases from J, with 17 bases between. This CDR3 has 17 amino acids. CDR3 in DNA: TGTGCCAGCAGCGTAGTGTCCACTCTAGCCCCTTACAATGAGCAGTTCTTC. It specifies CASSVVSTLAPYNEQFF.

Only a few counts were recorded for this clonotype. The rearrangement links TRBV20-1 to TRBJ2-5; possible D gene TRBD1, 5 bases. Deletions cut 4 bases from V and 2 bases from J, with 17 bases between. CDR1 and CDR2 from the germline V gene are DFQATT and SNEGSKA (reference sequence). The CDR3 covers 15 residues. This CDR3 reads CSATQNRIRQETQYF. CDR3 nucleotides: TGCAGTGCTACCCAGAACAGGATCCGACAAGAGACCCAGTACTTC.

This clonotype was counted a few times. The J gene is TRBJ2-5, the V gene TRBV15, with D possibly being TRBD1 (5 bases). The CDR3 runs 15 residues. V lost 4 bases to trimming and J lost 4 bases, with 16 bases between them. CDR1 and CDR2 (germline): LNHNV, YYDKDF (reference sequence). CDR3: CATSINTGLRETQYF. For the CDR3, the DNA is TGTGCCACCAGCATAAACACAGGCCTGCGAGAGACCCAGTACTTC.

V and J are TRBV24-1 and TRBJ2-1, with a tentative D call TRBD1 (6 bases). Trimming removed 5 bases from V and 5 bases from J, with 18 bases in between. Looked up from germline, CDR1 is KGHDR and CDR2 is SFDVKD. The CDR3 runs to 16 residues. CDR3 nucleotides: TGTGCCACCAGTGGTCTAAAGGGGACAAGGAACAATGAGCAGTTCTTC. It encodes CATSGLKGTRNNEQFF.

This clonotype was observed a handful of times. This sequence joins TRBV5-1 and TRBJ2-3; possibly TRBD1 for D (5 bases). This CDR3 is built from 12 residues. Trimming left V 4 bases short and J 11 bases short, with 14 bases between. Germline V gives CDR1 SGHRS, CDR2 YFSETQ. The CDR3 DNA sequence: TGCGCCAGCAGCCTAACAGGCCCGGAGCAGTATTTT. Protein: CASSLTGPEQYF.

This clonotype appeared a few times. The chain has TRBV19 and TRBJ2-7; TRBD2 matches at 13 bases. This CDR3 spans 15 amino acids. With V trimmed by 7 bases and J by 4 bases, 7 bases remained unmatched. Germline-derived CDR1 and CDR2 are LNHDA and SQIVND (reference sequence). The CDR3 region has the DNA TGTGCCAGTACACCGGGACTAGCGGGATTTTACGAGCAGTACTTC. Protein: CASTPGLAGFYEQYF. The complete variable domain, with remaining parts taken from reference TRBV19 and TRBJ2-7, reads DGGITQSPKYLFRKEGQNVTLSCEQNLNHDAMYWYRQDPGQGLRLIYYSQIVNDFQKGDIAEGYSVSREKKESFPLTVTSAQKNPTAFYLCASTPGLAGFYEQYFGPGTRLTVT.

This clonotype was seen a few times. V gene TRBV20-1 combines with J gene TRBJ2-5, with D hard to call. Trimming removed 4 bases from V and 3 bases from J, with 15 bases in between. The CDR3 loop spans 14 amino acids. Germline V gene lookup returns CDR1 DFQATT and CDR2 SNEGSKA (reference sequence). The CDR3 loop reads CSANKVGLKETQYF. The CDR3 DNA is TGCAGTGCTAACAAAGTAGGTCTTAAAGAGACCCAGTACTTC.

The genes are TRBV14 and TRBJ2-1; D gene ambiguous. Between the trimmed V and J ends, which lost 2 bases and 6 bases, there was a span of 8 bases. The CDR3 has 13 residues. Germline V gene sequence: CDR1 SGHDN, CDR2 FVKESK. CDR3 bases: TGTGCCAGCAGCCAAACCCGGCGCAATGAGCAGTTCTTC. It specifies CASSQTRRNEQFF.

This chain connects TRBV6-5 to TRBJ2-7; 7 bases agree with TRBD1. This CDR3 comprises 17 residues. The germline CDR1 and CDR2 sequences are MNHEY and SVGAGI. After removal of 2 bases from V and 0 bases from J, the junction contained 10 bases not matched to a gene. CDR3 coding DNA: TGTGCCAGCAGTTACGTCGGGACAGTTACCCACTCCTACGAGCAGTACTTC. This gives the protein CASSYVGTVTHSYEQYF.

The rearrangement uses TRBV28 and TRBJ2-7, with TRBD1 identical over 9 bases. CDR3 length: 15 amino acids. Germline-derived CDR1 and CDR2 are MDHEN and SYDVKM. J was trimmed by 2 bases and V by 5 bases; bases with no gene match: 7. CDR3 nucleotide sequence: TGTGCCAGCAGTCTGTATGGGACAGGGACCTACGAGCAGTACTTC. As protein: CASSLYGTGTYEQYF.

In its sample, this clonotype was seen a few times. V usage is TRBV12-3 or TRBV12-4 and J usage is TRBJ2-7; D unclear. The ends were cut back, 3 bases at V and 6 bases at J, with 9 bases in the middle. The CDR3 covers 12 residues. The CDR3 spells CASSFDLFEQYF. CDR3 sequence (DNA): TGTGCCAGCAGTTTCGACTTGTTCGAGCAGTACTTC.

This clonotype occurred a few times. The CDR3, as DNA: TGTGCCAGCAGTACTGAGCGGGGAAGACCCTACGAGCAGTACTTC. Protein sequence: CASSTERGRPYEQYF. This chain uses TRBV2 with TRBJ2-7; 7 nucleotides line up with TRBD2. Unmatched junction bases numbered 9, after V lost 5 bases and J lost 2 bases. CDR1 and CDR2 (germline): SNHLY, FYNNEI. This CDR3 is 15 amino acids long.

This clonotype was found a few times. The rearrangement uses TRBV11-2 and TRBJ1-1, with D tentatively TRBD1 (5 bases). The ends were cut back, 3 bases at V and 0 bases at J, with 11 bases in the middle. Germline V CDR1 and CDR2: SGHAT, FQNNGV. CDR3 length: 15 amino acids. The CDR3 protein is CASSFSSGMNTEAFF. The CDR3 region has the DNA TGTGCCAGCAGCTTTTCCTCAGGGATGAACACTGAAGCTTTCTTT.

The gene calls are TRBV20-1 and TRBJ2-1; 9 bases align to TRBD2. The germline V gene encodes CDR1 DFQATT and CDR2 SNEGSKA (reference sequence). The CDR3 consists of 17 residues. V lost 0 bases to trimming and J lost 1 base; unmatched junction nucleotides: 7. The CDR3 loop is CSARDGGGRGSYNEQFF. CDR3 DNA: TGCAGTGCTAGAGATGGTGGCGGGAGGGGTTCCTACAATGAGCAGTTCTTC.